This is a list of T cell receptor beta chains from one sample in a study of CD8 T cells in Susac syndrome. TCRdb re-called the immunoSEQ multiplex PCR reads through MiXCR, storing one row per CDR3 protein. The sample records some 150,000 distinct CDR3 sequences, approximately 96% being singletons. The sample was CD4+ T cells from PBMCs. These TCRs come from a human donor with Susac syndrome. The CDR3 runs from the conserved cysteine through the conserved F or W. D genes are given only for firm matches. Size values are once, few and many counts, or a class for expanded clones, and some rows have none.

size: -; V: TRBV20-1; length: 14; J: TRBJ2-7; D: TRBD2; DNA: TGCAGTGCTAGAGATCTAGCGGCGAACTACGAGCAGTACTTC; CDR3: CSARDLAANYEQYF
size: -; V: TRBV29-1; length: 13; J: TRBJ1-2; D: -; DNA: TGCAGCGTTGCCCCCACGCGGCAGCGGGGCTACACCTTC; CDR3: CSVAPTRQRGYTF
size: -; V: TRBV9; length: 15; J: TRBJ2-7; D: -; DNA: TGTGCCAGCAGCGTAGGACCGTCCGAATCCTACGAGCAGTACTTC; CDR3: CASSVGPSESYEQYF
size: -; V: TRBV5-1; length: 14; J: TRBJ2-1; D: TRBD1; DNA: TGCGCCAGCAGCTCCAGACAGGGGGCGGGTGAGCAGTTCTTC; CDR3: CASSSRQGAGEQFF
size: -; V: TRBV20-1; length: 14; J: TRBJ1-1; D: -; DNA: TGCAGTGCTAGACGAACACCCGTGGTCACTGAAGCTTTCTTT; CDR3: CSARRTPVVTEAFF
size: -; V: TRBV5-4; length: 15; J: TRBJ2-3; D: -; DNA: TGTGCCAGCAGCTCGGCAGGGGGGGCGGGGAATACGCAGTATTTT; CDR3: CASSSAGGAGNTQYF
size: -; V: TRBV29-1; length: 13; J: TRBJ1-3; D: -; DNA: TGCAGCGTTGGCGAAGGGAGTGGAAACACCATATATTTT; CDR3: CSVGEGSGNTIYF
size: -; V: TRBV25-1; length: 11; J: TRBJ2-7; D: -; DNA: TGTGCCAGCAGTGGGTTCTACGAGCAGTACTTC; CDR3: CASSGFYEQYF
size: -; V: TRBV5-4; length: 16; J: TRBJ1-2; D: TRBD1; DNA: TGTGCCAGCAGCTCGCAGCGGGACAGGGGGCACTATGGCTACACCTTC; CDR3: CASSSQRDRGHYGYTF
size: few; V: TRBV5-1; length: 13; J: TRBJ2-2; D: -; DNA: TGCGCCAGCAGCTTGGAGGGTACCGGGGAGCTGTTTTTT; CDR3: CASSLEGTGELFF
size: -; V: TRBV20-1; length: 14; J: TRBJ1-2; D: TRBD1; DNA: TGCAGTGCAGACACGACAGGGATGGGGTATGGCTACACCTTC; CDR3: CSADTTGMGYGYTF
size: -; V: TRBV15; length: 14; J: TRBJ2-7; D: -; DNA: TGTGCCACCAGCAGATCAGGACAGACCTACGAGCAGTACTTC; CDR3: CATSRSGQTYEQYF
size: once; V: TRBV7-6; length: 14; J: TRBJ2-5; D: -; DNA: TGTGCCAGCAGTCCAGGGGTCTGGGGAGAGACCCAGTACTTC; CDR3: CASSPGVWGETQYF
size: once; V: TRBV7-2; length: 13; J: TRBJ2-7; D: -; DNA: TGTGCCAGCAGCTTAAGTCACTCCTACGAGCAGTACTTC; CDR3: CASSLSHSYEQYF
size: -; V: TRBV30; length: 17; J: TRBJ1-4; D: -; DNA: TGTGCCTGGAGTGTACAAAGCGCGGGGGGGACTAATGAAAAACTGTTTTTT; CDR3: CAWSVQSAGGTNEKLFF
size: -; V: TRBV9; length: 15; J: TRBJ2-5; D: TRBD2; DNA: TGTGCCAGCAGCGATTCGGGACTACGAGGAGAGACCCAGTACTTC; CDR3: CASSDSGLRGETQYF